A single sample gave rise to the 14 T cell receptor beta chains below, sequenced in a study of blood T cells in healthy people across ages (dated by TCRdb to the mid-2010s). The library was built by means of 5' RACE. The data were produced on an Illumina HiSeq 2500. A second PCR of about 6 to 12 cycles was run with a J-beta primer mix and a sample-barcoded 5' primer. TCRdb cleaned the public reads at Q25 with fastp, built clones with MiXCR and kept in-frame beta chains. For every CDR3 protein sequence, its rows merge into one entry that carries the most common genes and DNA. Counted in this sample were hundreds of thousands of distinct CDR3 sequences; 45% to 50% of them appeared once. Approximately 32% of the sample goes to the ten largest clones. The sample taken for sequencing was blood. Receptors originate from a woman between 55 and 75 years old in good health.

DNA of the CDR3: TGTGCCAGCAGCCCCCTAGCGGGAGTTATTGAGACCCAGTACTTC. This gives the protein CASSPLAGVIETQYF. The chain links TRBV6-1 to TRBJ2-5, with TRBD2 matching over 10 bases. Trimming at V came to 6 bases and at J to 5 bases, leaving 9 bases not matched to a gene. The CDR3 consists of 15 residues. Germline V gives CDR1 MNHNS, CDR2 SASEGT.

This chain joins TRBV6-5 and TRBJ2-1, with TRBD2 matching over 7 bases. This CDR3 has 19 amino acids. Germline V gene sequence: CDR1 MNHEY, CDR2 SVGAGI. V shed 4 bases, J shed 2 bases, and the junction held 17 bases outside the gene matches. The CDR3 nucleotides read TGTGCCAGCAGTTCTCCACTCCGGTCTACGGGAGGCCCCTACAATGAGCAGTTCTTC. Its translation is CASSSPLRSTGGPYNEQFF.

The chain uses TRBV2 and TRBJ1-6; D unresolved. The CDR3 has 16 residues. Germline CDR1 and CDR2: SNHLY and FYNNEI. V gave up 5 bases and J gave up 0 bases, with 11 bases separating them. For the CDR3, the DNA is TGTGCCAGCAGTTTCGGACGGATCTCCTATAATTCACCCCTCCACTTT. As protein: CASSFGRISYNSPLHF.

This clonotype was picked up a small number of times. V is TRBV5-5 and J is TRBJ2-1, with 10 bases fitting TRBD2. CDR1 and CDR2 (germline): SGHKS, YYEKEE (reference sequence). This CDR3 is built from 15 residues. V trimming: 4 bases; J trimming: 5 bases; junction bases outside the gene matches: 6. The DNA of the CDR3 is TGTGCCAGCAGCCCCGGGACTAGCGCCCACAATGAGCAGTTCTTC. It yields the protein CASSPGTSAHNEQFF.

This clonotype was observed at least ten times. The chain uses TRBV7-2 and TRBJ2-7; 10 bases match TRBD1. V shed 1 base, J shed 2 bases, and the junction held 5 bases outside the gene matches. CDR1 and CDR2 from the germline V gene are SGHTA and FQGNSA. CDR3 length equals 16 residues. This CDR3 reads CASSLGGTGVPYEQYF. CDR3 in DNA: TGTGCCAGCAGCTTAGGAGGGACAGGGGTTCCCTACGAGCAGTACTTC.

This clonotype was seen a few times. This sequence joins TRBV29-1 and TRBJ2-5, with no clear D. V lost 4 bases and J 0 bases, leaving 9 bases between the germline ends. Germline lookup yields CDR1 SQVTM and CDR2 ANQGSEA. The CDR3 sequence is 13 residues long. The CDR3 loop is CSVAGYYQETQYF. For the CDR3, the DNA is TGCAGCGTTGCTGGGTACTACCAAGAGACCCAGTACTTC.

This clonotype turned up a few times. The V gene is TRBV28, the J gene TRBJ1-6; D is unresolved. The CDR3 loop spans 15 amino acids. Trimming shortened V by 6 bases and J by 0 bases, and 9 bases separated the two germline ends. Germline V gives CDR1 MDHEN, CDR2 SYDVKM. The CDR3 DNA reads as TGTGCCAGCAGCACACAAAGCTCCTATAATTCACCCCTCCACTTT. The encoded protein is CASSTQSSYNSPLHF.

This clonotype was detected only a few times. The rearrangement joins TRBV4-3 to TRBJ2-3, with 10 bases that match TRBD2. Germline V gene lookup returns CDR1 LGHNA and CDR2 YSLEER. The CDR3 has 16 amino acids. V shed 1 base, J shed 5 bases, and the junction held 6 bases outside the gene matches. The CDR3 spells CASSQGGQRGGDTQYF. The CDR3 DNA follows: TGCGCCAGCAGCCAAGGAGGCCAGCGGGGGGGAGATACGCAGTATTTT.

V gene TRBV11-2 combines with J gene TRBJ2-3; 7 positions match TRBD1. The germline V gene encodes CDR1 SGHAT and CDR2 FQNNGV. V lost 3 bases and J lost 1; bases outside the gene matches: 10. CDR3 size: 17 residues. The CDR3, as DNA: TGTGCCAGCAGCTTTTTTCTTCGGGGACAGCGCACAGATACGCAGTATTTT. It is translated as CASSFFLRGQRTDTQYF.

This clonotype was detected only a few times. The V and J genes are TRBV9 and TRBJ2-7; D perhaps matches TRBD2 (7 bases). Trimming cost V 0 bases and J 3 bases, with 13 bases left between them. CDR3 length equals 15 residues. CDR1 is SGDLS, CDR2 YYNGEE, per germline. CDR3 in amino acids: CASSVGVGGVYEQYF. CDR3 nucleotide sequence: TGTGCCAGCAGCGTAGGAGTAGGGGGGGTCTACGAGCAGTACTTC.

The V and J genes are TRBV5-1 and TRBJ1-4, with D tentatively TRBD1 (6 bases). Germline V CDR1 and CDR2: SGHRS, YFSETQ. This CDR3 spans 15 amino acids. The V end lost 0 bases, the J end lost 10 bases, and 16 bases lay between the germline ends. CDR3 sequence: CASSLADSRSGKLFF. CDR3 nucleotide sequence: TGCGCCAGCAGCTTGGCGGACAGTAGAAGTGGAAAACTGTTTTTT.

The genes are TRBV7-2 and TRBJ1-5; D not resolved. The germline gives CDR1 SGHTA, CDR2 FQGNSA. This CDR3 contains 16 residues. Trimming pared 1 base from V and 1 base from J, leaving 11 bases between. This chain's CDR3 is CASSLGSLQSNQPQHF. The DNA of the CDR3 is TGTGCCAGCAGCTTAGGTTCCCTACAAAGCAATCAGCCCCAGCATTTT.

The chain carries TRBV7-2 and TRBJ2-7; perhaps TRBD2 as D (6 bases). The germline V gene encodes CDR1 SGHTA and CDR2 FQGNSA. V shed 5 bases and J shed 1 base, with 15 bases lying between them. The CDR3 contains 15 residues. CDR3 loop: CASSPWEAESYEQYF. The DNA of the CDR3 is TGTGCCAGCAGCCCCTGGGAGGCGGAATCCTACGAGCAGTACTTC.

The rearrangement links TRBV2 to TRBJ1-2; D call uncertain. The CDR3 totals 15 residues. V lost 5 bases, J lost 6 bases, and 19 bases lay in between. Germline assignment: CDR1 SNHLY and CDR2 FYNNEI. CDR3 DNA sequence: TGTGCCAGCAGTTATGGTACGACAAGTCCCAATGGCTACACCTTC. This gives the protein CASSYGTTSPNGYTF.